Shown below are 14 T cell receptor beta chains from a single sample sequenced in a study of identical twins. Each CDR3 protein gets one entry after TCRdb re-called the 5' RACE reads with MiXCR. Among around 340,000 distinct CDR3 sequences listed, about 10% were seen once. The sample consisted of naive T cells sorted from blood. These receptors all stem from a woman aged 50 to 65 in good health.

DNA of the CDR3: TGTGCCAGCAGCTCGGGACTGGAATGGGGCTACACCTTC. Translating it yields CASSSGLEWGYTF. V is TRBV12-3 or TRBV12-4 and J is TRBJ1-2; a weak D match, TRBD1 (5 bases). This CDR3 spans 13 amino acids. V was pared by 6 bases and J by 8 bases, with 16 bases between.

Concerning this clonotype itself: This may come from a read error, since a much larger clone is one base off. The chain combines TRBV20-1 with TRBJ2-5; 7 bases are shared with TRBD2. The CDR3 spans 13 residues. Germline V gives CDR1 DFQATT, CDR2 SNEGSKA (reference sequence). DNA of the CDR3: TGCAGTGCCCCCGGGACTACCCAAGTGACCCAGTACTTC. As protein: CSAPGTTQVTQYF.

The V gene is TRBV20-1, the J gene TRBJ2-5, with 8 bases fitting TRBD2. V shed 6 bases and J 4 bases; nucleotides not matched to a gene: 7. The germline gives CDR1 DFQATT, CDR2 SNEGSKA (reference sequence). The CDR3 is made up of 13 amino acids. The CDR3 region has the DNA TGCAGTGCCCCGGGACTAGGGCTAGAGACCCAGTACTTC. It encodes CSAPGLGLETQYF.

The table lists this clonotype with many counts. V is TRBV13 and J is TRBJ2-7, with 8 bases aligning to TRBD2. The V gene's germline CDR1 is PRHDT and CDR2 FYEKMQ (reference sequence). This CDR3 spans 15 amino acids. The V segment lost 0 bases and the J segment 2 bases; nucleotides outside the gene matches: 3. The CDR3 here is CASSLGLAGTYEQYF. The CDR3 DNA reads as TGTGCCAGCAGCTTAGGTCTAGCGGGTACCTACGAGCAGTACTTC.

The V gene is TRBV11-2, the J gene TRBJ2-3; 12 bases agree with TRBD2. V was clipped by 3 bases and J by 2 bases; unmatched bases: 6. Germline V gives CDR1 SGHAT, CDR2 FQNNGV. This CDR3 has 17 residues. The DNA of the CDR3 is TGTGCCAGCAGCTTTACTAGCGGGAGGACCTCCACAGATACGCAGTATTTT. Translation: CASSFTSGRTSTDTQYF.

This clonotype has at least ten counts. V is TRBV28 and J is TRBJ2-1; TRBD2 aligns across 10 bases. The V segment lost 8 bases and the J segment 5 bases; nucleotides outside the gene matches: 6. Germline V gene data show CDR1 as MDHEN and CDR2 as SYDVKM. The CDR3 spans 14 residues. The CDR3 loop reads CASGKAGGHNEQFF. The CDR3 DNA sequence: TGTGCCAGCGGAAAAGCGGGAGGGCACAATGAGCAGTTCTTC.

The chain couples TRBV12-3 or TRBV12-4 to TRBJ2-6, with D possibly being TRBD1 (6 bases). The V end lost 5 bases, the J end lost 0 bases, and 14 bases lay between the germline ends. The CDR3 extends over 17 amino acids. In nucleotides, the CDR3 is TGTGCCAGCAGTCCCGGGACACCACACTCTGGGGCCAACGTCCTGACTTTC. Translated, it gives CASSPGTPHSGANVLTF.

In its sample, this clonotype was seen many times. The chain joins TRBV7-9 to TRBJ2-1, with unresolved D. Per germline, CDR1 SEHNR and CDR2 FQNEAQ (reference sequence). Trimming took 5 bases from V and 0 from J, leaving 14 bases between them. This CDR3 has 16 residues. The CDR3: CASSHIGLHSYNEQFF. DNA for the CDR3: TGTGCCAGCAGCCACATTGGCCTACACTCCTACAATGAGCAGTTCTTC.

This clonotype was seen only a few times. V and J are TRBV10-3 and TRBJ1-1; 11 nucleotides align to TRBD1. The trim removed 6 bases at V and 6 bases at J, leaving 3 bases unmatched. The CDR3 has 13 residues. CDR1 ENHRY and CDR2 SYGVKD come from the germline V gene. This CDR3 is CAISQGQGAEAFF. The DNA for the CDR3 is TGTGCCATCAGCCAGGGACAGGGGGCTGAAGCTTTCTTT.

There are many counts of this clonotype. V usage is TRBV4-2 and J usage is TRBJ2-5; D ambiguous. V was clipped by 3 bases and J by 9 bases, with 14 bases between them. The V gene's germline CDR1 is LGHNA and CDR2 YNFKEQ. The CDR3 sequence is 13 residues long. The CDR3, as DNA: TGTGCCAGCAGCCAGCAGCCCCCCGTCCCCCAGTACTTC. Its translation is CASSQQPPVPQYF.

The CDR3 is CASSESPVNTQYF. In nucleotides, the CDR3 is TGCGCCAGCAGTGAGTCTCCAGTAAATACGCAGTATTTT. The rearrangement links TRBV10-1 to TRBJ2-3, with D hard to call. The CDR3 runs 13 residues. The germline V gene encodes CDR1 WNHNN and CDR2 SYGVQD (reference sequence). V lost 0 bases and J lost 7, with 8 bases in between.

The table lists this clonotype with a few counts. This chain links TRBV15 with TRBJ2-5; 8 bases align to TRBD2. The CDR3 covers 16 residues. Germline loops: CDR1 LNHNV, CDR2 YYDKDF (reference sequence). Trimming took 1 base from V and 5 from J; bases not matched to a gene: 9. The CDR3 region has the DNA TGTGCCACCAGCAGAGTCTCCGGAGCGGGAGTGGAGACCCAGTACTTC. It codes for CATSRVSGAGVETQYF.

This clonotype was detected a few times. The chain employs TRBV5-4 and TRBJ2-7; 13 bases agree with TRBD2. Losses at the gene ends were 3 bases for V and 6 bases for J; bases not matched to a gene: 6. Germline V gives CDR1 SGHNT, CDR2 YYREEE (reference sequence). The CDR3 loop spans 15 amino acids. Here the CDR3 DNA reads TGTGCCAGCAGCTACGGACTAGCGGGAGCTAGCGAGCAGTACTTC. Protein sequence: CASSYGLAGASEQYF.

The chain couples TRBV15 to TRBJ1-1; TRBD1 might be the D (5 bases). In germline, CDR1 is LNHNV, CDR2 YYDKDF (reference sequence). V lost 0 bases, J lost 0 bases, and 17 bases lay in between. This CDR3 contains 18 residues. This chain's CDR3 is CATSREHPLGVVNTEAFF. CDR3 sequence (DNA): TGTGCCACCAGCAGAGAGCACCCCCTGGGGGTGGTGAACACTGAAGCTTTCTTT.